This TCR beta chain was captured by sequencing in a study of CD8 T cells in ankylosing spondylitis. The study's findings and limits: With a CD8+ phenotype, disease-linked clones were relatively rare in peripheral blood. Some motif variants were previously reported in reactive arthritis synovial fluid and blood. Among TCR beta sequences, a motif of about 8 highly homologous variants appeared characteristic of ankylosing spondylitis blood.

Quantitative 5'-RACE was performed with molecular barcodes, and it yielded the TCR beta libraries. A single record per CDR3 protein comes from TCRdb applying MiXCR to the 5' RACE reads. Of about 42,000 distinct CDR3 sequences listed, roughly 2.5% are singletons. The ends were cut back, 0 bases at V and 8 bases at J, with 11 bases in the middle. The length of the CDR3 is 14 residues. Per the germline V gene, CDR1 is SGDLS and CDR2 is YYNGEE. This clonotype was seen repeatedly, ten times or more. Its antigen remains unknown. This sequence originates from a male donor with ankylosing spondylitis or in good health (not recorded which). J is TRBJ1-4 and V is TRBV9; D not certain. The sequencing input was blood, either unsorted or a sorted T cell fraction (not recorded which). The CDR3 spells CASSVGTVGEKLFF. The CDR3 DNA reads as TGTGCCAGCAGCGTAGGAACAGTCGGAGAAAAACTGTTTTTT.